The rows below give T cell receptor beta chains drawn from one sample of a study of OX40 agonist ivuxolimab in advanced cancers. Here immunoSEQ multiplex PCR was the method, and the copy in TCRdb shows in-frame clones only, minus some. The sample has some 74,000 clones, around 91% seen once; the top ten hold under 0.35%. Sequencing was performed on CD4+ or CD8+ T cells sorted from blood, taken in a trial of the OX40 agonist ivuxolimab. These receptors were taken from an adult with an advanced solid tumor such as melanoma, head and neck, liver or kidney cancer. The CDR3 runs from the conserved cysteine through the conserved F or W. A D gene is named only where the DNA matches it firmly. A row's size may be missing; if present it is once, few, many or a size class.

CDR3aa: CASSLTQGVQYF; CDR3nt: TGTGCCAGCAGTCTGACTCAGGGAGTGCAGTACTTC; v_gene: TRBV6-5; d_gene: -; j_gene: TRBJ2-7; abundance: few
CDR3aa: CASSSGQGSYEQYF; CDR3nt: TGTGCCAGCAGCTCCGGACAGGGCTCCTACGAGCAGTACTTC; v_gene: TRBV5-8; d_gene: TRBD1; j_gene: TRBJ2-7; abundance: -
CDR3aa: CASSLPGPSITNEKLFF; CDR3nt: TGTGCCAGCAGTTTGCCAGGACCGTCAATAACTAATGAAAAACTGTTTTTT; v_gene: TRBV28; d_gene: -; j_gene: TRBJ1-4; abundance: -
CDR3aa: CASSLAVYSNQPQHF; CDR3nt: TGTGCCAGCAGCTTAGCGGTGTATAGCAATCAGCCCCAGCATTTT; v_gene: TRBV7-8; d_gene: -; j_gene: TRBJ1-5; abundance: -
CDR3aa: CASTRLAGGNTGELFF; CDR3nt: TGTGCCAGCACCAGACTAGCGGGGGGAAACACCGGGGAGCTGTTTTTT; v_gene: TRBV2; d_gene: TRBD2; j_gene: TRBJ2-2; abundance: once
CDR3aa: CASKPYMGTGMNTEAFF; CDR3nt: TGTGCCAGCAAACCTTACATGGGGACAGGGATGAACACTGAAGCTTTCTTT; v_gene: TRBV7-8; d_gene: TRBD1; j_gene: TRBJ1-1; abundance: -
CDR3aa: CASRQGAPSYEQYF; CDR3nt: TGTGCCAGCAGACAGGGGGCGCCCTCCTACGAGCAGTACTTC; v_gene: TRBV6-1; d_gene: TRBD1; j_gene: TRBJ2-7; abundance: -
CDR3aa: CASSLGLASEQYF; CDR3nt: TGTGCCAGCAGCCTCGGACTGGCGAGCGAGCAGTACTTC; v_gene: TRBV7-6; d_gene: -; j_gene: TRBJ2-7; abundance: -
CDR3aa: CASSPPVGGNEQFF; CDR3nt: TGTGCCAGCAGCCCACCAGTTGGGGGCAATGAGCAGTTCTTC; v_gene: TRBV9; d_gene: -; j_gene: TRBJ2-1; abundance: -
CDR3aa: CASSRDRGLAEAFF; CDR3nt: TGTGCCAGCAGCCGCGACAGGGGATTAGCTGAAGCTTTCTTT; v_gene: TRBV11-2; d_gene: TRBD1; j_gene: TRBJ1-1; abundance: -
CDR3aa: CASSPTPGTGTETQYF; CDR3nt: TGTGCCAGTAGCCCCACTCCCGGGACAGGGACGGAGACCCAGTACTTC; v_gene: TRBV19; d_gene: TRBD1; j_gene: TRBJ2-5; abundance: -
CDR3aa: CASSLVAETGSGANVLTF; CDR3nt: TGTGCCAGCTCACTTGTTGCGGAGACAGGGAGTGGGGCCAACGTCCTGACTTTC; v_gene: TRBV18; d_gene: TRBD1; j_gene: TRBJ2-6; abundance: -
CDR3aa: CASMERQGWADTQYF; CDR3nt: TGTGCCAGCATGGAGAGACAGGGGTGGGCAGATACGCAGTATTTT; v_gene: TRBV2; d_gene: TRBD1; j_gene: TRBJ2-3; abundance: -
CDR3aa: CASSPGRTNTEAFF; CDR3nt: TGTGCCAGCTCACCAGGACGGACGAACACTGAAGCTTTCTTT; v_gene: TRBV18; d_gene: -; j_gene: TRBJ1-1; abundance: -
CDR3aa: CASSYYPGLATGELFF; CDR3nt: TGTGCCAGCAGCTACTACCCGGGACTAGCTACCGGGGAGCTGTTTTTT; v_gene: TRBV11-2; d_gene: TRBD2; j_gene: TRBJ2-2; abundance: -
CDR3aa: CASSLGIVAETQYF; CDR3nt: TGCGCCAGCAGCTTGGGTATAGTAGCGGAGACCCAGTACTTC; v_gene: TRBV5-1; d_gene: -; j_gene: TRBJ2-5; abundance: -
CDR3aa: CASSLELRAGHSPLHF; CDR3nt: TGTGCCAGCAGCTTAGAATTGAGGGCCGGCCATTCACCCCTCCACTTT; v_gene: TRBV11-2; d_gene: -; j_gene: TRBJ1-6; abundance: -
CDR3aa: CASSLVGLNQPQHF; CDR3nt: TGTGCCAGCAGCTTAGTCGGTTTAAATCAGCCCCAGCATTTT; v_gene: TRBV7-8; d_gene: -; j_gene: TRBJ1-5; abundance: -
CDR3aa: CASRPGGSYGYTF; CDR3nt: TGTGCCAGCAGACCAGGGGGCAGCTATGGCTACACCTTC; v_gene: TRBV28; d_gene: TRBD1; j_gene: TRBJ1-2; abundance: few
CDR3aa: CASSPPLTGDQPQHF; CDR3nt: TGTGCCAGCAGTCCACCCTTGACAGGGGATCAGCCCCAGCATTTT; v_gene: TRBV6-1; d_gene: TRBD1; j_gene: TRBJ1-5; abundance: -
CDR3aa: CSATHDDGYTF; CDR3nt: TGCAGTGCTACCCACGACGATGGCTACACCTTC; v_gene: TRBV20-1; d_gene: -; j_gene: TRBJ1-2; abundance: -
CDR3aa: CASRSGTGRSPLHF; CDR3nt: TGTGCCAGCAGATCTGGGACAGGCCGTTCACCCCTCCACTTT; v_gene: TRBV28; d_gene: TRBD1; j_gene: TRBJ1-6; abundance: -
CDR3aa: CASSLLGANTEAFF; CDR3nt: TGTGCCAGCAGCTTATTAGGGGCGAACACTGAAGCTTTCTTT; v_gene: TRBV7-2; d_gene: -; j_gene: TRBJ1-1; abundance: -
CDR3aa: CAISGGSGHSYNEQFF; CDR3nt: TGTGCCATCAGTGGGGGGAGCGGGCACTCCTACAATGAGCAGTTCTTC; v_gene: TRBV10-3; d_gene: -; j_gene: TRBJ2-1; abundance: -
CDR3aa: CATTPQPTGGEQFF; CDR3nt: TGTGCCACCACCCCGCAGCCCACGGGTGGTGAGCAGTTCTTC; v_gene: TRBV6-1; d_gene: -; j_gene: TRBJ2-1; abundance: -
CDR3aa: CASSVVGLDNSPLHF; CDR3nt: TGTGCCAGCAGCGTAGTGGGGCTGGATAATTCACCCCTCCACTTT; v_gene: TRBV9; d_gene: -; j_gene: TRBJ1-6; abundance: -
CDR3aa: CASRQQGSNEKLFF; CDR3nt: TGTGCCAGCAGACAACAGGGTAGTAATGAAAAACTGTTTTTT; v_gene: TRBV7-9; d_gene: -; j_gene: TRBJ1-4; abundance: -
CDR3aa: CASSFSRSYGYTF; CDR3nt: TGTGCCAGCAGCTTTAGTCGCAGCTATGGCTACACCTTC; v_gene: TRBV7-9; d_gene: -; j_gene: TRBJ1-2; abundance: once